Included here is one TCR beta chain sequence, with context. The sample belongs to a study of blood T cell repertoires in COVID-19. The CDR3 consists of 15 residues. Germline lookup yields CDR1 SGHVS and CDR2 FQNEAQ. Trimming stripped 2 bases from V and 2 bases from J, with 10 bases between. Original data processing: Cell counts per sample came from amplifying reference gene primers. Sequencing was performed with immunoSEQ multiplex PCR; in TCRdb, only in-frame clones are kept and a portion is missing. From that table come the V and J calls and clone size; the DNA was used to work out D and trimming. The table lists 400,000 to 500,000 clones, about 88% of them singletons.

The receptor was derived from a woman between 18 and 29 years old who had been exposed to COVID-19. Sequencing was performed on PBMCs or T cells enriched from blood (not recorded which). The V gene is TRBV7-8, the J gene TRBJ1-5, with D possibly TRBD1 on 5 matching bases. In nucleotides, the CDR3 is TGTGCCAGCAGCTTATGGGGCGAGGGCAATCAGCCCCAGCATTTT. Its protein product is CASSLWGEGNQPQHF.